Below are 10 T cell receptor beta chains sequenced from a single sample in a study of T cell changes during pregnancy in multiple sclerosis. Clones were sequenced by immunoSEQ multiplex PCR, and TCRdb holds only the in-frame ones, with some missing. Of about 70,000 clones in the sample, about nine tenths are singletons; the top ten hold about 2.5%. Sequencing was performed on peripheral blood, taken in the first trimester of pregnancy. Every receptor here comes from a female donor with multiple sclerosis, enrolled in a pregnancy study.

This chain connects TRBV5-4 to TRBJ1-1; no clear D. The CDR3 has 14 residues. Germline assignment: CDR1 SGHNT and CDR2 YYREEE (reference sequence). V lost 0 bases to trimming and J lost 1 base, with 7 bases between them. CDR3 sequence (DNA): TGTGCCAGCAGCTTGGGGCTTCAGAACACTGAAGCTTTCTTT. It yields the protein CASSLGLQNTEAFF.

The CDR3 coding sequence is TGTGCCACCAGCATAACCGACAGGGGGCGAGACGAAAAACTGTTTTTT. Its translation is CATSITDRGRDEKLFF. The chain combines TRBV15 with TRBJ1-4; TRBD1 matches at 10 bases. The CDR3 spans 16 residues. The germline CDR1 and CDR2 sequences are LNHNV and YYDKDF (reference sequence). The V gene end was trimmed by 4 bases and the J gene end by 8 bases; junction bases not matched to a gene: 10.

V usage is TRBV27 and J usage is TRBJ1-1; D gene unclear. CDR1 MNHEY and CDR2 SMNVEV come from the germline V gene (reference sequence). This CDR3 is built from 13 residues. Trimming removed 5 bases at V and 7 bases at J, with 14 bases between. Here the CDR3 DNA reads TGTGCCAGCAGTAGGACTCCCAGAGGTGAAGCTTTCTTT. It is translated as CASSRTPRGEAFF.

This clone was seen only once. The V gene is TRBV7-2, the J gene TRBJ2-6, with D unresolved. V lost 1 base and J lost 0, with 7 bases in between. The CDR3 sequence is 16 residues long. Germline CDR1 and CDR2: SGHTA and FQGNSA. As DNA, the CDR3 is TGTGCCAGCAGCTTAGGGCCGGGCTCTGGGGCCAACGTCCTGACTTTC. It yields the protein CASSLGPGSGANVLTF.

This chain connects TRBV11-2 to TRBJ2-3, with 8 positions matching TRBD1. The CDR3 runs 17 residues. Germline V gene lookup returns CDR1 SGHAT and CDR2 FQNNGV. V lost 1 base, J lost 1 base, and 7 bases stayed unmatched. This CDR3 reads CASSLGGTGPRTDTQYF. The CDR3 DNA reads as TGTGCCAGCAGCTTAGGAGGGACAGGTCCCCGCACAGATACGCAGTATTTT.

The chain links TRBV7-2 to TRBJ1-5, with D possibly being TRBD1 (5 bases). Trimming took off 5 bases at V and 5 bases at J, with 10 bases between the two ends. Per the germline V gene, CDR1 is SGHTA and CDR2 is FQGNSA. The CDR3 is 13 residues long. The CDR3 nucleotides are TGTGCCAGCAGCCCCGACAGCTATCAGCCCCAGCATTTT. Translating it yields CASSPDSYQPQHF.

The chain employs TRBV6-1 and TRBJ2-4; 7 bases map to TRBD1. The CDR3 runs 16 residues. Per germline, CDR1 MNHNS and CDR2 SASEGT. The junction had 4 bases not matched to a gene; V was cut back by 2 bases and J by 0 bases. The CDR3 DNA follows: TGTGCCAGCAGTGAATTGGGACAGCTAGCCAAAAACATTCAGTACTTC. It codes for CASSELGQLAKNIQYF.

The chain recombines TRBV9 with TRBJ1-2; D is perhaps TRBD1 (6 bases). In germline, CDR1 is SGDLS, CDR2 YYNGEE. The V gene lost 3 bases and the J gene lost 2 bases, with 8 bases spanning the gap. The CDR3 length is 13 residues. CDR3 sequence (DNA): TGTGCCAGCAGCGCCACAGGGAACTATGGCTACACCTTC. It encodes CASSATGNYGYTF.

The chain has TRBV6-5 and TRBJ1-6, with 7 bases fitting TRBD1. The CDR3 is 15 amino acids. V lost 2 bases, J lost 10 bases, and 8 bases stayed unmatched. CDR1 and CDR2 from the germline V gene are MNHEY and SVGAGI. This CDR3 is CASSYERGQHSPLHF. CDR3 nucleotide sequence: TGTGCCAGCAGTTACGAAAGGGGACAGCACTCACCCCTCCACTTT.

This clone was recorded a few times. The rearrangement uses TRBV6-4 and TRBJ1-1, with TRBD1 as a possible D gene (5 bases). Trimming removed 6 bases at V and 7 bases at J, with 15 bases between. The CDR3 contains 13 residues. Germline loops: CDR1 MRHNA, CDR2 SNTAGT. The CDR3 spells CASSVDSTGEAFF. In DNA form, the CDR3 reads TGTGCCAGCAGCGTAGACAGTACGGGTGAAGCTTTCTTT.